A selection of T cell receptor beta chains follows, all from one sample in a study of shared clonotypes between healthy human individuals. TCRdb keeps only in-frame clones here, not all; method: immunoSEQ multiplex PCR. The sample has approximately 1.5 million clones, about 98% seen once. The sequencing sample was made of naive CD4+ T cells sorted from blood. The receptors originated from a man aged 25 to 40 in good health. The CDR3 runs from the conserved cysteine through the conserved F or W. The D gene is left open where the match is weak. Rows give clone size only sometimes, using once, few, many, or a class for an expanded clone.

j_call | v_call | clone_size | d_call | cdr3_aa | cdr3_nt
TRBJ1-4 | TRBV6-5 | . | . | CASSYQQPNEKLFF | TGTGCCAGCAGTTATCAACAACCCAATGAAAAACTGTTTTTT
TRBJ2-1 | TRBV9 | once | TRBD2 | CASSPRLAGRSYNEQFF | TGTGCCAGCAGCCCACGACTAGCGGGAAGGTCCTACAATGAGCAGTTCTTC
TRBJ2-1 | TRBV7-2 | . | . | CASSSPVRTVNEQFF | TGTGCCAGCAGCTCCCCCGTTAGGACAGTAAATGAGCAGTTCTTC
TRBJ2-1 | TRBV2 | . | . | CASNRAVSSSYNEQFF | TGTGCCAGCAACCGTGCCGTATCGAGCTCCTACAATGAGCAGTTCTTC
TRBJ1-1 | TRBV2 | . | . | CASRTTVLNTEAFF | TGTGCCAGCAGGACCACAGTTCTGAACACTGAAGCTTTCTTT
TRBJ2-7 | TRBV18 | . | . | CASSQNGQTSYEQYF | TGTGCCAGCTCACAAAACGGACAGACCTCCTACGAGCAGTACTTC
TRBJ1-2 | TRBV28 | . | . | CASSLGGSYGYTF | TGTGCCAGCAGTTTAGGGGGCAGCTATGGCTACACCTTC
TRBJ2-1 | TRBV5-1 | . | . | CASSLIVGANNEQFF | TGCGCCAGCAGCTTAATAGTGGGAGCTAACAATGAGCAGTTCTTC
TRBJ2-7 | TRBV5-6 | . | TRBD2 | CASSIGLAGGPSYEQYF | TGTGCCAGCAGCATCGGACTAGCGGGAGGCCCCTCCTACGAGCAGTACTTC
TRBJ2-6 | TRBV7-3 | . | . | CASSSKTGANVLTF | TGTGCCAGCAGCTCGAAAACTGGGGCCAACGTCCTGACTTTC
TRBJ2-5 | TRBV18 | . | . | CASSPQGQETQYF | TGTGCCAGCTCACCCCAGGGTCAAGAGACCCAGTACTTC
TRBJ2-1 | TRBV5-4 | . | TRBD2 | CASSAGLAGGEQFF | TGTGCCAGCAGCGCCGGACTAGCGGGAGGTGAGCAGTTCTTC
TRBJ2-5 | TRBV19 | . | TRBD2 | CASSKLAGEWETQYF | TGTGCCAGTAGTAAACTAGCGGGAGAGTGGGAGACCCAGTACTTC
TRBJ2-2 | TRBV12-5 | . | TRBD1 | CASGSLGQGPFMNTGELFF | TGTGCTAGTGGTTCTCTGGGACAGGGGCCTTTCATGAACACCGGGGAGCTGTTTTTT
TRBJ2-1 | TRBV7-9 | . | . | CASSLTPWEIDNEQFF | TGTGCCAGCAGCCTTACGCCCTGGGAGATCGACAATGAGCAGTTCTTC
TRBJ1-1 | TRBV2 | . | . | CASNRAEAFF | TGTGCCAGCAACCGAGCTGAAGCTTTCTTT
TRBJ1-3 | TRBV4-1 | . | . | CASSQGGLRGKSSGNTIYF | TGCGCCAGCAGCCAAGGGGGCCTCAGGGGAAAGTCCTCTGGAAACACCATATATTTT
TRBJ2-7 | TRBV5-4 | . | . | CASSLELAGDEQYF | TGTGCCAGCAGCTTGGAACTAGCTGGGGACGAGCAGTACTTC
TRBJ2-7 | TRBV5-1 | . | . | CASSLSPGSYEQYF | TGCGCCAGCAGCTTGTCCCCAGGCTCCTACGAGCAGTACTTC
TRBJ2-5 | TRBV7-9 | . | . | CASGPPLETQYF | TGTGCCAGCGGCCCTCCTCTAGAGACCCAGTACTTC
TRBJ1-1 | TRBV11-3 | . | . | CASSNGGMANTEAFF | TGTGCCAGCAGCAACGGAGGGATGGCGAACACTGAAGCTTTCTTT
TRBJ2-1 | TRBV9 | once | . | CASSDPTRSGGDYNEQFF | TGTGCCAGCAGCGACCCGACGAGGAGTGGCGGCGACTACAATGAGCAGTTCTTC
TRBJ2-2 | TRBV7-2 | . | TRBD2 | CASSLMTVAGPSGELFF | TGTGCCAGCAGCCTCATGACGGTAGCGGGACCTAGCGGGGAGCTGTTTTTT
TRBJ1-5 | TRBV19 | . | . | CASSIRRGLYSNQPQHF | TGTGCCAGTAGTATAAGGCGGGGCCTTTATAGCAATCAGCCCCAGCATTTT
TRBJ2-3 | TRBV28 | . | . | CASSLFEPDTQYF | TGTGCCAGCAGTTTATTCGAACCAGATACGCAGTATTTT
TRBJ2-3 | TRBV2 | . | . | CASSELGQFGGTDTQYF | TGTGCCAGCAGTGAATTGGGTCAGTTTGGGGGCACAGATACGCAGTATTTT
TRBJ1-2 | TRBV19 | . | . | CASTSRRTYGYTF | TGTGCCAGTACCTCGCGCAGGACCTATGGCTACACCTTC
TRBJ1-1 | TRBV7-9 | . | . | CASSLARQLNTEAFF | TGTGCCAGCAGCTTAGCCAGACAGTTGAACACTGAAGCTTTCTTT
TRBJ2-3 | TRBV18 | . | . | CASSPAGQSTDTQYF | TGTGCCAGCTCACCAGCGGGCCAAAGCACAGATACGCAGTATTTT
TRBJ2-2 | TRBV7-2 | . | TRBD2 | CASSLGLTPGELFF | TGTGCCAGCAGCCTGGGACTAACCCCCGGGGAGCTGTTTTTT
TRBJ2-3 | TRBV27 | . | TRBD1 | CASSLTGGTDTQYF | TGTGCCAGCAGTTTGACAGGGGGCACAGATACGCAGTATTTT
TRBJ2-7 | TRBV5-4 | . | TRBD2 | CASSFRGRDYEQYF | TGTGCCAGCAGCTTCCGCGGGAGGGACTACGAGCAGTACTTC